A selection of T cell receptor beta chains follows, all from one sample in a study of T cell responses to AZD1222 COVID-19 vaccine. Produced via immunoSEQ multiplex PCR; TCRdb's table is partial and in-frame only. This table has more than 150,000 clones, around 90% appearing once. The material was peripheral blood, obtained on day 0 of AZD1222 vaccination. The origin of the receptors is an adult in good health. The CDR3 runs from the conserved cysteine through the conserved F or W. A D gene is named only where the DNA matches it firmly. Size is omitted from some rows. Given values are once, few, many or a class for expanded clones.

abundance,j_gene,d_gene,v_gene,CDR3nt,CDR3aa
-,TRBJ1-1,-,TRBV30,TGTGCCTGGATATCCCCCAGGAGGGGGAAGGCTTTCTTT,CAWISPRRGKAFF
-,TRBJ1-3,-,TRBV6-5,TGTGCCAGCAGAAGGGCCTTAGACTCTGGAAACACCATATATTTT,CASRRALDSGNTIYF
-,TRBJ2-1,-,TRBV7-3,TGTGCCAGCAGCTTAACCCCCGAAAGGACCTACAATGAGCAGTTCTTC,CASSLTPERTYNEQFF
-,TRBJ1-1,TRBD1,TRBV10-3,TGTGCCATCAACGGACAGGGCTACACTGAAGCTTTCTTT,CAINGQGYTEAFF
-,TRBJ1-1,-,TRBV6-6,TGTGCCAGCAGCCACAACTCCAGGGGTGAAGCTTTCTTT,CASSHNSRGEAFF
-,TRBJ2-7,-,TRBV25-1,TGTGCCAGCAGTGAATCCCTGGACAGCTACGAGCAGTACTTC,CASSESLDSYEQYF
-,TRBJ1-2,TRBD1,TRBV5-4,TGTGCCAGCAGCAAGCCCGGGACAGGGGTTTCGGGGGGCTACACCTTC,CASSKPGTGVSGGYTF
-,TRBJ2-1,TRBD2,TRBV7-6,TGTGCCAGCAGCCTCCATGGGGCGGGAGGGCCGAATGAGCAGTTCTTC,CASSLHGAGGPNEQFF
-,TRBJ2-1,-,TRBV3-1/TRBV3-2,TGTGCCAGCAGCCCCCGTTTTTCCAGCTCCTACAATGAGCAGTTCTTC,CASSPRFSSSYNEQFF
-,TRBJ1-4,-,TRBV3-1/TRBV3-2,TGTGCCAGCAGCCAAGAACCCGGCGGAAGGGCTAATGAAAAACTGTTTTTT,CASSQEPGGRANEKLFF
-,TRBJ1-5,-,TRBV5-1,TGCGCCAGCAGCCCGACTGGCAATCAGCCCCAGCATTTT,CASSPTGNQPQHF
-,TRBJ1-3,-,TRBV12-3/TRBV12-4,TGTGCCAGCCTCTCCGGAAACACCATATATTTT,CASLSGNTIYF
-,TRBJ1-2,TRBD1,TRBV18,TGTGCCAGCTCACCACCGGACAGGGGGCGCGATGGCTACACCTTC,CASSPPDRGRDGYTF
-,TRBJ2-7,-,TRBV6-2/TRBV6-3,TGTGCCAGCAGTTTAGTGGGGAGCTCCTACGAGCAGTACTTC,CASSLVGSSYEQYF
-,TRBJ2-3,-,TRBV5-6,TGTGCCAGCAGCTTCTACGGCACAGATACGCAGTATTTT,CASSFYGTDTQYF
-,TRBJ2-7,TRBD1,TRBV2,TGTGCCAGCAGTGGACTTCCGAGACAGGGGAACTACGAGCAGTACTTC,CASSGLPRQGNYEQYF
-,TRBJ2-5,TRBD1,TRBV5-1,TGCGCCAGCACCAAACAGGGGGCCGGACGAGAGACCCAGTACTTC,CASTKQGAGRETQYF
-,TRBJ2-3,TRBD2,TRBV19,TGTGCCAGTAGTATTGGAGGGACTAGCGGGAGGTCCTTTACAGATACGCAGTATTTT,CASSIGGTSGRSFTDTQYF
few,TRBJ1-5,-,TRBV2,TGTGCCAGCAGGAGTTTGTCAAATCAGCCCCAGCATTTT,CASRSLSNQPQHF
-,TRBJ1-4,-,TRBV5-1,TGCGCCAGCAGCTTGGGGCTTGGTGAAAAACTGTTTTTT,CASSLGLGEKLFF
few,TRBJ1-5,-,TRBV2,TGTGCCAGCAGTGAAGCCCACGGGGGTAGTCAGCCCCAGCATTTT,CASSEAHGGSQPQHF
-,TRBJ1-2,-,TRBV6-5,TGTGCCAGCAGTTTGGGGGGGTACTTGGGCGGCTACACCTTC,CASSLGGYLGGYTF
once,TRBJ1-4,-,TRBV5-4,TGTGCCAGCAGCTCCGGGGGACCCCTGCCGGAAAGACTGTTTTTT,CASSSGGPLPERLFF
-,TRBJ1-5,-,TRBV19,TGTGCCAGTAGTCCAGAGAGGGGTAGGGGCAATCAGCCCCAGCATTTT,CASSPERGRGNQPQHF
-,TRBJ2-1,TRBD1,TRBV24-1,TGTGCCACCAGTGATGTGACCGGGACAGGGGGCTTAGAGCAGTTCTTC,CATSDVTGTGGLEQFF
once,TRBJ2-1,TRBD2,TRBV2,TGTGCCAGCAGTGAGATTAGCGGGATTAACAATGAGCAGTTCTTC,CASSEISGINNEQFF
-,TRBJ1-1,-,TRBV7-2,TGTGCCAGCAGCGGAGGTAGGAACACTGAAGCTTTCTTT,CASSGGRNTEAFF
-,TRBJ1-6,TRBD1,TRBV27,TGTGCCAGCAGTTTAGGGACAGGGGGTTCACCCCTCCACTTT,CASSLGTGGSPLHF
-,TRBJ1-3,-,TRBV3-1/TRBV3-2,TGTGCCAGCAGCCAGGGCCAGGGGGGAAACACCATATATTTT,CASSQGQGGNTIYF
-,TRBJ1-2,-,TRBV6-5,TGTGCCAGCAGTTCCGCAGGGGTCGGCTACACCTTC,CASSSAGVGYTF
-,TRBJ2-3,-,TRBV18,TGTGCCAGCTCACCCCTGACCCCAGATACGCAGTATTTT,CASSPLTPDTQYF
-,TRBJ2-5,-,TRBV19,TGTGCCAGTAGTATCCAGGGGTCGGAAGAGACCCAGTACTTC,CASSIQGSEETQYF
-,TRBJ1-1,-,TRBV6-6,TGTGCCAGCTCCACAGGGTGGAGCACTGAAGCTTTCTTT,CASSTGWSTEAFF
-,TRBJ2-7,TRBD1,TRBV28,TGTGCCAGCAGTTTATGGACAGGGAAGGAGCAGTACTTC,CASSLWTGKEQYF
-,TRBJ2-7,TRBD1,TRBV18,TGTGCCAGCTCACCACCGGGACAGGGGGCGGGCCACGAGCAGTACTTC,CASSPPGQGAGHEQYF
-,TRBJ2-7,TRBD1,TRBV28,TGTGCCAGCATCCGGGACAGGGGAGTTGGCGAGCAGTACTTC,CASIRDRGVGEQYF
few,TRBJ2-3,TRBD1,TRBV28,TGTGCCAGCAGTTTATCAGGGGGCGCATCAGATACGCAGTATTTT,CASSLSGGASDTQYF
-,TRBJ2-2,-,TRBV24-1,TGTGCCACCAGTGACGCCGGGTCTCCGAACACCGGGGAGCTGTTTTTT,CATSDAGSPNTGELFF
-,TRBJ2-3,-,TRBV6-5,TGTGCCAGCAGCCAGGGGAAGGATACGCAGTATTTT,CASSQGKDTQYF
-,TRBJ1-1,-,TRBV6-5,TGTGCCAGCAGCCGCATCCGGGCTAACACTGAAGCTTTCTTT,CASSRIRANTEAFF
once,TRBJ2-1,-,TRBV6-2/TRBV6-3,TGTGCCAGCAGTAGGGCCGTAATGGGGGAGCAGTTCTTC,CASSRAVMGEQFF
-,TRBJ1-5,-,TRBV28,TGTGCCAGCAGTTTCGCAGTTCAGGGGTCCTTGCCCCAGCATTTT,CASSFAVQGSLPQHF
many,TRBJ2-5,-,TRBV19,TGTGCCAGTAGTACCCCGTTGGCCCAGTACTTC,CASSTPLAQYF
-,TRBJ2-7,TRBD2,TRBV7-2,TGTGCCAGCAGCGGGGGACTATTCTACGAGCAGTACTTC,CASSGGLFYEQYF
-,TRBJ2-6,-,TRBV28,TGTGCCATCTCCTCTGGGGCCAACGTCCTGACTTTC,CAISSGANVLTF
-,TRBJ1-4,TRBD1,TRBV3-1/TRBV3-2,TGTGCCAGCAGCCAACGGGACAGGCGCGAAAAACTGTTTTTT,CASSQRDRREKLFF
-,TRBJ1-5,-,TRBV10-2,TGCGCCAGCAGTGATCTAGCTAGCAATCAGCCCCAGCATTTT,CASSDLASNQPQHF
-,TRBJ2-1,-,TRBV6-5,TGTGCCAGCATCCCCGACCGTTTCTACAATGAGCAGTTCTTC,CASIPDRFYNEQFF
-,TRBJ2-5,-,TRBV7-9,TGTGCCAGCAGCTTACGAGGGGGGGAGACCCAGTACTTC,CASSLRGGETQYF
-,TRBJ2-7,TRBD1,TRBV6-5,TGTGCCAGCAGTCCCGGGACAGTCAGCTCCTACGAGCAGTACTTC,CASSPGTVSSYEQYF
-,TRBJ1-6,TRBD1,TRBV25-1,TGTGCCAGCAGTGCACAGGGGATAAGCTCCTATAATTCACCCCTCCACTTT,CASSAQGISSYNSPLHF
-,TRBJ1-2,-,TRBV30,TGTGCCTGGAGTGGAGGGGTTGGCTACACCTTC,CAWSGGVGYTF
-,TRBJ1-1,-,TRBV27,TGTGCCAGCAGACCATTCACTGACTCAAGGACTGAAGCTTTCTTT,CASRPFTDSRTEAFF
-,TRBJ1-4,-,TRBV30,TGTGCCTGGAGTGTACAGGAGTCTCAAAAACTGTTTTTT,CAWSVQESQKLFF